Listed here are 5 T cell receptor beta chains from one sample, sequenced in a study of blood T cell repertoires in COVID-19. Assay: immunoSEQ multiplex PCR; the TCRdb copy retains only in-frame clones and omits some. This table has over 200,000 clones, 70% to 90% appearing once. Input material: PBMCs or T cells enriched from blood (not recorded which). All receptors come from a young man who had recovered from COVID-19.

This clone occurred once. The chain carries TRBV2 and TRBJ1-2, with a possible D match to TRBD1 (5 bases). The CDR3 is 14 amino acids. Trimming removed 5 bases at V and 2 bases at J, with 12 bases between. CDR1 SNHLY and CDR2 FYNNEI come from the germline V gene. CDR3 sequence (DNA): TGTGCCAGCAGTTCGACAGTGCACAACTATGGCTACACCTTC. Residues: CASSSTVHNYGYTF.

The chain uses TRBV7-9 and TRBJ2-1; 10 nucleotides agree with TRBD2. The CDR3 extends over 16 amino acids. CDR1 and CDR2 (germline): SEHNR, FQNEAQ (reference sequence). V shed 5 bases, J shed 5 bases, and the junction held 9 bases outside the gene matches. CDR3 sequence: CASSGRTSGDHNEQFF. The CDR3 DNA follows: TGTGCCAGCAGCGGGCGGACTAGCGGAGACCACAATGAGCAGTTCTTC.

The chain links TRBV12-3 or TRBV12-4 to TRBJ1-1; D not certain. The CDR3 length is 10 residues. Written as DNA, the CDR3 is TGTGCGTCAGAGAACACTGAAGCTTTCTTT. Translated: CASENTEAFF.

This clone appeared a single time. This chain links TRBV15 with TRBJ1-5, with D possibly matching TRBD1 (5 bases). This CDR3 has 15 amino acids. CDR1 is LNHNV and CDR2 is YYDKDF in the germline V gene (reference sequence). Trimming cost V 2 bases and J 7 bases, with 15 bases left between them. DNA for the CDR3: TGTGCCACCAGCAGATACGGGGGAAGGGAACAGCCCCAGCATTTT. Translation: CATSRYGGREQPQHF.

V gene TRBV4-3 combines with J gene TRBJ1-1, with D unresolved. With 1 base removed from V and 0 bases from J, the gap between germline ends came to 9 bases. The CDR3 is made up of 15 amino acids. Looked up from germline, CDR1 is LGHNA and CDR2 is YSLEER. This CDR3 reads CASSQAGRLNTEAFF. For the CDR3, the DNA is TGCGCCAGCAGCCAAGCGGGAAGGTTGAACACTGAAGCTTTCTTT.